The present T cell receptor (beta chain) was sequenced within a study of human T cells and chemical hapten exposure. This clonotype was seen only a few times. Time point denoted: patch test 1, 2 weeks after DPC sensitization. Noted treatment: therapeutic diphenylcyclopropenone sensitization with weekly scalp DPC. Staff drew blood before applying each patch test. TCRdb reanalysed the RACE reads using MiXCR and keeps one entry per CDR3 protein. The data show nearly 350,000 distinct CDR3 sequences, around 6.9% seen once. This receptor was identified in a woman aged 18-29 years with alopecia areata. Some clones in this sample may be carry-over from other donors' samples. The sequencing here drew on whole blood, taken in connection with sensitization to the hapten diphenylcyclopropenone (DPC).

The CDR3 DNA follows: TGTGCCTCTGGCCCTGAACAGGGGAGTGAGCAGTTCTTC. Protein sequence: CASGPEQGSEQFF. The chain links TRBV19 to TRBJ2-1, with 7 bases aligning to TRBD1. Germline-derived CDR1 and CDR2 are LNHDA and SQIVND (reference sequence). J gave up 9 bases and V 11 bases, and 13 bases lay outside the gene matches. The CDR3 sequence is 13 residues long.